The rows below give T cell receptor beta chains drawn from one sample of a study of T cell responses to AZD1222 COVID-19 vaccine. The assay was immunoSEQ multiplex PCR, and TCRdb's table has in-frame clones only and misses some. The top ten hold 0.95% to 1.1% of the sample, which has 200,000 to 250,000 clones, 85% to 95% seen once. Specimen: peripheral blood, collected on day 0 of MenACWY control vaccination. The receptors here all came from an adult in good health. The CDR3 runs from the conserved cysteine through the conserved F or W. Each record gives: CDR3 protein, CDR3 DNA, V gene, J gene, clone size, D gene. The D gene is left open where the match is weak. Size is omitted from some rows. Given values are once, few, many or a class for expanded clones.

CDR3aa: CASSSGAGGQPQHF
CDR3nt: TGTGCCAGCAGCTCGGGGGCCGGCGGTCAGCCCCAGCATTTT
v_gene: TRBV5-6
j_gene: TRBJ1-5
abundance: -
d_gene: -

CDR3aa: CASSQYTSSTDTQYF
CDR3nt: TGTGCCAGCAGCCAATATACGTCTAGCACAGATACGCAGTATTTT
v_gene: TRBV3-1/TRBV3-2
j_gene: TRBJ2-3
abundance: -
d_gene: -

CDR3aa: CASSQGKRTGENEQFF
CDR3nt: TGCGCCAGCAGCCAAGGGAAACGGACAGGAGAGAATGAGCAGTTCTTC
v_gene: TRBV4-3
j_gene: TRBJ2-1
abundance: once
d_gene: TRBD1

CDR3aa: CASSGGVLAGSTDTQYF
CDR3nt: TGTGCCAGCAGTGGTGGGGTACTAGCGGGGAGCACAGATACGCAGTATTTT
v_gene: TRBV6-1
j_gene: TRBJ2-3
abundance: -
d_gene: TRBD2

CDR3aa: CASTYGEGGNYGYTF
CDR3nt: TGTGCCAGCACCTATGGGGAAGGGGGGAACTATGGCTACACCTTC
v_gene: TRBV6-5
j_gene: TRBJ1-2
abundance: -
d_gene: -

CDR3aa: CASSQDADRALAGYTF
CDR3nt: TGTGCCAGCAGCCAAGATGCTGACAGGGCCCTCGCAGGCTACACCTTC
v_gene: TRBV4-2
j_gene: TRBJ1-2
abundance: once
d_gene: TRBD1

CDR3aa: CASSPRSRGPYTGELFF
CDR3nt: TGTGCCAGCAGCCCCCGGTCTCGGGGGCCATACACCGGGGAGCTGTTTTTT
v_gene: TRBV11-3
j_gene: TRBJ2-2
abundance: -
d_gene: -

CDR3aa: CASSLDRDTQYF
CDR3nt: TGTGCCAGCAGCTTAGACAGAGATACGCAGTATTTT
v_gene: TRBV11-2
j_gene: TRBJ2-3
abundance: -
d_gene: -

CDR3aa: CASRDRAATEAFF
CDR3nt: TGTGCCAGCAGGGACAGGGCGGCCACTGAAGCTTTCTTT
v_gene: TRBV6-5
j_gene: TRBJ1-1
abundance: once
d_gene: TRBD1

CDR3aa: CASSFGFGDTQYF
CDR3nt: TGTGCCAGCAGTTTTGGGTTTGGGGATACGCAGTATTTT
v_gene: TRBV27
j_gene: TRBJ2-3
abundance: -
d_gene: -

CDR3aa: CASRSQFRTDTQYF
CDR3nt: TGTGCCAGCAGGAGCCAGTTTCGCACAGATACGCAGTATTTT
v_gene: TRBV28
j_gene: TRBJ2-3
abundance: -
d_gene: -

CDR3aa: CASSIVLQGSDQPQHF
CDR3nt: TGTGCCAGTAGTATAGTCCTGCAGGGGAGTGATCAGCCCCAGCATTTT
v_gene: TRBV19
j_gene: TRBJ1-5
abundance: -
d_gene: -

CDR3aa: CASSLAGPNQPQHF
CDR3nt: TGTGCCAGCAGTTTGGCAGGGCCCAATCAGCCCCAGCATTTT
v_gene: TRBV28
j_gene: TRBJ1-5
abundance: -
d_gene: -

CDR3aa: CASSSGFGYNSPLHF
CDR3nt: TGTGCCAGCAGCTCTGGGTTCGGGTATAATTCACCCCTCCACTTT
v_gene: TRBV5-6
j_gene: TRBJ1-6
abundance: -
d_gene: -

CDR3aa: CASTTVSTGEQYF
CDR3nt: TGTGCCAGCACCACCGTCTCAACAGGCGAGCAGTACTTC
v_gene: TRBV7-2
j_gene: TRBJ2-7
abundance: once
d_gene: -

CDR3aa: CASSLLTGANQPQHF
CDR3nt: TGTGCCAGCAGTCTGCTAACAGGGGCCAATCAGCCCCAGCATTTT
v_gene: TRBV28
j_gene: TRBJ1-5
abundance: -
d_gene: TRBD1

CDR3aa: CAWSVGSGNTIYF
CDR3nt: TGTGCCTGGAGTGTTGGTTCTGGAAACACCATATATTTT
v_gene: TRBV30
j_gene: TRBJ1-3
abundance: -
d_gene: -

CDR3aa: CASSYRQGQPQHF
CDR3nt: TGTGCCAGCAGTTACCGACAGGGGCAGCCCCAGCATTTT
v_gene: TRBV27
j_gene: TRBJ1-5
abundance: -
d_gene: TRBD1

CDR3aa: CASSLTTNTGELFF
CDR3nt: TGTGCCAGCAGCCTAACTACGAACACCGGGGAGCTGTTTTTT
v_gene: TRBV7-2
j_gene: TRBJ2-2
abundance: -
d_gene: -

CDR3aa: CASSQDLAGSGNTIYF
CDR3nt: TGCGCCAGCAGCCAAGATTTAGCGGGCTCTGGAAACACCATATATTTT
v_gene: TRBV4-1
j_gene: TRBJ1-3
abundance: -
d_gene: -

CDR3aa: CASSPNQGIATGELFF
CDR3nt: TGTGCCAGCTCACCAAACCAGGGGATTGCCACCGGGGAGCTGTTTTTT
v_gene: TRBV18
j_gene: TRBJ2-2
abundance: -
d_gene: -

CDR3aa: CASSPRHPEAFF
CDR3nt: TGTGCCAGCTCACCGAGGCACCCGGAAGCTTTCTTT
v_gene: TRBV18
j_gene: TRBJ1-1
abundance: -
d_gene: -

CDR3aa: CASSPTYEQYF
CDR3nt: TGTGCCAGCAGCCCCACCTACGAGCAGTACTTC
v_gene: TRBV14
j_gene: TRBJ2-7
abundance: -
d_gene: -

CDR3aa: CASSLNAGNAGGYTF
CDR3nt: TGTGCCAGCAGCCTAAACGCCGGGAATGCTGGGGGCTACACCTTC
v_gene: TRBV3-1/TRBV3-2
j_gene: TRBJ1-2
abundance: once
d_gene: -

CDR3aa: CASSTASGGNQPQHF
CDR3nt: TGTGCCAGTAGTACAGCCTCCGGTGGCAATCAGCCCCAGCATTTT
v_gene: TRBV28
j_gene: TRBJ1-5
abundance: -
d_gene: -

CDR3aa: CASSISSGQGSNQPQHF
CDR3nt: TGTGCCAGTAGTATTTCGTCAGGACAGGGTAGCAATCAGCCCCAGCATTTT
v_gene: TRBV19
j_gene: TRBJ1-5
abundance: -
d_gene: TRBD1

CDR3aa: CSASPPGPSYEQYF
CDR3nt: TGCAGTGCTAGTCCCCCCGGGCCCTCCTACGAGCAGTACTTC
v_gene: TRBV20-1
j_gene: TRBJ2-7
abundance: -
d_gene: -

CDR3aa: CASSNRGIFYGYTF
CDR3nt: TGTGCCAGCAGCAACCGCGGGATATTCTATGGCTACACCTTC
v_gene: TRBV6-6
j_gene: TRBJ1-2
abundance: once
d_gene: -

CDR3aa: CASSLVTNTEAFF
CDR3nt: TGTGCCAGCTCCCTTGTAACGAACACTGAAGCTTTCTTT
v_gene: TRBV28
j_gene: TRBJ1-1
abundance: -
d_gene: -

CDR3aa: CASSPLGQRNSPLHF
CDR3nt: TGTGCCAGCAGCCCGTTAGGACAGAGGAATTCACCCCTCCACTTT
v_gene: TRBV4-2
j_gene: TRBJ1-6
abundance: -
d_gene: -

CDR3aa: CASSVLVSTDTQYF
CDR3nt: TGTGCCAGCAGTGTATTGGTATCGACAGATACGCAGTATTTT
v_gene: TRBV2
j_gene: TRBJ2-3
abundance: -
d_gene: -

CDR3aa: CASSGTGGAGNTIYF
CDR3nt: TGTGCCAGCAGTGGGACAGGGGGCGCGGGAAACACCATATATTTT
v_gene: TRBV2
j_gene: TRBJ1-3
abundance: -
d_gene: TRBD1

CDR3aa: CASSVGWGPNEKLFF
CDR3nt: TGTGCCAGCAGCGTAGGCTGGGGACCTAATGAAAAACTGTTTTTT
v_gene: TRBV9
j_gene: TRBJ1-4
abundance: -
d_gene: -

CDR3aa: CAISHSNQPQHF
CDR3nt: TGTGCCATCAGTCATAGCAATCAGCCCCAGCATTTT
v_gene: TRBV10-3
j_gene: TRBJ1-5
abundance: -
d_gene: -

CDR3aa: CASSEGLTYNEQFF
CDR3nt: TGTGCCAGCAGTGAAGGTCTGACCTACAATGAGCAGTTCTTC
v_gene: TRBV6-1
j_gene: TRBJ2-1
abundance: -
d_gene: -

CDR3aa: CASSRDRGTYEQYF
CDR3nt: TGTGCCAGCAGCAGGGACAGGGGGACCTACGAGCAGTACTTC
v_gene: TRBV6-5
j_gene: TRBJ2-7
abundance: -
d_gene: TRBD1

CDR3aa: CASSLGGVGETQYF
CDR3nt: TGTGCCAGCAGCTTAGGGGGGGTCGGGGAGACCCAGTACTTC
v_gene: TRBV7-2
j_gene: TRBJ2-5
abundance: -
d_gene: -

CDR3aa: CASSHPGENGYTF
CDR3nt: TGCGCCAGCAGTCATCCAGGGGAAAATGGCTACACCTTC
v_gene: TRBV5-1
j_gene: TRBJ1-2
abundance: -
d_gene: -

CDR3aa: CASSWGTGGTDTQYF
CDR3nt: TGCGCCAGCAGCTGGGGGACAGGGGGCACAGATACGCAGTATTTT
v_gene: TRBV5-1
j_gene: TRBJ2-3
abundance: -
d_gene: TRBD1

CDR3aa: CASSTTPTEAFF
CDR3nt: TGTGCCAGCAGTACGACGCCGACTGAAGCTTTCTTT
v_gene: TRBV28
j_gene: TRBJ1-1
abundance: -
d_gene: -

CDR3aa: CASSPQTQYF
CDR3nt: TGTGCCAGCAGCCCTCAGACCCAGTACTTC
v_gene: TRBV7-9
j_gene: TRBJ2-5
abundance: -
d_gene: -

CDR3aa: CASSFGAGGGYTF
CDR3nt: TGTGCCAGCAGTTTTGGGGCAGGGGGGGGCTACACCTTC
v_gene: TRBV27
j_gene: TRBJ1-2
abundance: -
d_gene: TRBD1

CDR3aa: CASSLYGLAKETQYF
CDR3nt: TGTGCCAGCAGTTTATACGGACTAGCTAAAGAGACCCAGTACTTC
v_gene: TRBV28
j_gene: TRBJ2-5
abundance: -
d_gene: TRBD2

CDR3aa: CASSQGRGGTEAFF
CDR3nt: TGTGCCAGCAGCCAAGGCAGGGGGGGAACTGAAGCTTTCTTT
v_gene: TRBV3-1/TRBV3-2
j_gene: TRBJ1-1
abundance: -
d_gene: TRBD1

CDR3aa: CASRLHGEGTGELFF
CDR3nt: TGTGCCAGCAGGCTGCATGGTGAGGGTACCGGGGAGCTGTTTTTT
v_gene: TRBV7-6
j_gene: TRBJ2-2
abundance: -
d_gene: -

CDR3aa: CASSPFGGLYSNQPQHF
CDR3nt: TGTGCCAGCTCACCATTCGGCGGACTATATAGCAATCAGCCCCAGCATTTT
v_gene: TRBV18
j_gene: TRBJ1-5
abundance: -
d_gene: -

CDR3aa: CASTNAPGSGNTIYF
CDR3nt: TGTGCCAGCACTAACGCACCCGGCTCTGGAAACACCATATATTTT
v_gene: TRBV7-6
j_gene: TRBJ1-3
abundance: -
d_gene: -

CDR3aa: CASSARDRVLDTQYF
CDR3nt: TGTGCCAGCAGCGCCCGGGACAGGGTGCTGGATACGCAGTATTTT
v_gene: TRBV11-2
j_gene: TRBJ2-3
abundance: -
d_gene: TRBD1

CDR3aa: CASSQVGQEIYGYTF
CDR3nt: TGTGCCAGCAGCCAAGTCGGACAGGAGATCTATGGCTACACCTTC
v_gene: TRBV4-2
j_gene: TRBJ1-2
abundance: -
d_gene: TRBD1